These T cell receptor beta chains were read from a single sample in a study of blood T cell repertoires in COVID-19. Assay used: immunoSEQ multiplex PCR; TCRdb lists only in-frame clones, some missing. The data contain around 25,000 clones, 89% of them singletons. Material: peripheral blood. These receptors all stem from a woman aged 70 to 79 with active COVID-19. Each CDR3 is given with its conserved first and last residue. A D gene is named only where the DNA matches it firmly. The size entry is marked missing in some rows and otherwise reads once, few, many or a size class.

NA	TRBV2	TRBJ2-7	NA	TGTGCCAGCAGTGAGTGGGTTGACCACGGGGAGCAGTACTTC	CASSEWVDHGEQYF
NA	TRBV19	TRBJ2-7	TRBD1	TGTGCCAGCCTCCAGGACAGGGGCTACGAGCAGTACTTC	CASLQDRGYEQYF
NA	TRBV4-1	TRBJ2-3	NA	TGCGCCAGCAGCCAAGTAAGAGAAGTAGATACGCAGTATTTT	CASSQVREVDTQYF
NA	TRBV9	TRBJ2-4	NA	TGTGCCAGCAGCGTAGGTGAGAGGGCCAAAAACATTCAGTACTTC	CASSVGERAKNIQYF
NA	TRBV19	TRBJ2-5	TRBD1	TGTGCCAGTAGGCGGGACAGGGGGTATGAGACCCAGTACTTC	CASRRDRGYETQYF
NA	TRBV3-1/TRBV3-2	TRBJ1-4	NA	TGTGCCAGCAGCCACCTGAATGGGGGAGGGGAAAAACTGTTTTTT	CASSHLNGGGEKLFF
NA	TRBV7-9	TRBJ1-1	TRBD1	TGTGCCAGCAGACCAAACCAGGGGGCCAACACTGAAGCTTTCTTT	CASRPNQGANTEAFF
NA	TRBV2	TRBJ2-2	TRBD1	TGTGCCAGCAACTACGGACAGGCAACTGACACCGGGGAGCTGTTTTTT	CASNYGQATDTGELFF
NA	TRBV5-1	TRBJ2-3	TRBD2	TGCGCCAGCAGTTCCGGACTAGCGGGGGTGCGAGATACGCAGTATTTT	CASSSGLAGVRDTQYF
NA	TRBV7-2	TRBJ2-2	TRBD2	TGTGCCAGCAGCTTCGCCAGCGGGGGATGGTCCGGGGAGCTGTTTTTT	CASSFASGGWSGELFF
NA	TRBV9	TRBJ2-2	NA	TGTGCCAGCAGCGTCGGGGGATTCGGCACCGGGGAGCTGTTTTTT	CASSVGGFGTGELFF
few	TRBV2	TRBJ1-1	NA	TGTGCCAGCACGCCGAGTGAGACTCTCTCTGAAGCTTTCTTT	CASTPSETLSEAFF
once	TRBV24-1	TRBJ2-2	TRBD2	TGTGCCACCCATAGCGGGGGGCCTCTGAACACCGGGGAGCTGTTTTTT	CATHSGGPLNTGELFF
NA	TRBV12-3/TRBV12-4	TRBJ1-5	NA	TGTGCCAGCACGGGGGACAGCAATCAGCCCCAGCATTTT	CASTGDSNQPQHF
NA	TRBV4-2	TRBJ2-2	NA	TGTGCCAGCAGCCCCAGGGGGGAAGGCACCGGGGAGCTGTTTTTT	CASSPRGEGTGELFF
once	TRBV6-5	TRBJ1-1	NA	TGTGCCAGCAACTCGGACAGAAACACTGAAGCTTTCTTT	CASNSDRNTEAFF
NA	TRBV9	TRBJ2-7	NA	TGTGCCAGCAGCGTAGGAGACAGCTCCTACGAGCAGTACTTC	CASSVGDSSYEQYF
few	TRBV7-9	TRBJ1-4	TRBD1	TGTGCCAGCAGCTTCCCCGGGACAGGGGACGAAAAACTGTTTTTT	CASSFPGTGDEKLFF
NA	TRBV5-5	TRBJ2-5	NA	TGTGCCAGCAGCTTAAGGGGACAAGAGACCCAGTACTTC	CASSLRGQETQYF
NA	TRBV4-2	TRBJ2-5	TRBD1	TGTGCCAGCAGCGTTACCCCAGGACAGGGCCAAGAGACCCAGTACTTC	CASSVTPGQGQETQYF
NA	TRBV7-2	TRBJ2-5	TRBD2	TGTGCCAGCAGCTCCCGTAGCGGGGGTACACAAGAGACCCAGTACTTC	CASSSRSGGTQETQYF
NA	TRBV6-5	TRBJ2-5	TRBD1	TGTGCCAGCAGTTACTCGGACAGGGATCCAGTACGGACCCAGTACTTC	CASSYSDRDPVRTQYF
NA	TRBV6-4	TRBJ2-3	TRBD1	TGTGCCAGCTCTGATCAGGGGGAAGATACGCAGTATTTT	CASSDQGEDTQYF
NA	TRBV7-9	TRBJ1-6	NA	TGTGCCAGCAGCGACAGCTTTGGTTCTACACCCCTCCACTTT	CASSDSFGSTPLHF
few	TRBV6-5	TRBJ2-7	NA	TGTGCCAGCAGTCAACAGGGTTCCTACGAGCAGTACTTC	CASSQQGSYEQYF
few	TRBV19	TRBJ2-7	NA	TGTGCCAGTAGTATTTACGGCTACGAGCAGTACTTC	CASSIYGYEQYF
NA	TRBV11-2	TRBJ2-1	TRBD2	TGTGCCAGCAGCTTCGCGGGGGGCACACATGAGCAGTTCTTC	CASSFAGGTHEQFF
NA	TRBV27	TRBJ1-2	NA	TGTGCCAGCAGTTTATCTCCAGGGATATATGGCTACACCTTC	CASSLSPGIYGYTF
NA	TRBV7-9	TRBJ1-5	NA	TGTGCCAGCAGCCCGGGGGAGGGCTCTGGCAATCAGCCCCAGCATTTT	CASSPGEGSGNQPQHF
NA	TRBV7-2	TRBJ2-2	TRBD2	TGTGCCAGCAGCCAAACCCTAGCGGGGGGGCGTTCCGGGGAGCTGTTTTTT	CASSQTLAGGRSGELFF
NA	TRBV18	TRBJ1-1	NA	TGTGCCAGCTCACCACCGGGAGTTGAAGCTTTCTTT	CASSPPGVEAFF
few	TRBV5-1	TRBJ2-7	TRBD1	TGCGCCAGCAGCTCAGGGGGATTGCTCTACGAGCAGTACTTC	CASSSGGLLYEQYF
NA	TRBV6-5	TRBJ2-2	TRBD1	TGTGCCAGCAGTTACGGACAGGGGGCGTTCGGGGAGCTGTTTTTT	CASSYGQGAFGELFF
NA	TRBV5-1	TRBJ2-5	TRBD2	TGCGCCAGCAGCCCGGGACTAGAGGAGACCCAGTACTTC	CASSPGLEETQYF
few	TRBV11-3	TRBJ2-2	NA	TGTGCCAGCAGCCTAAACAGGGCCTCTAACACCGGGGAGCTGTTTTTT	CASSLNRASNTGELFF
NA	TRBV9	TRBJ1-1	TRBD1	TGTGCCAGCAGCGTAGCGACAGGGCCGATTGAAGCTTTCTTT	CASSVATGPIEAFF
NA	TRBV29-1	TRBJ1-2	TRBD1	TGCAGCGCAGGACAGGGCCCTAACTATGGCTACACCTTC	CSAGQGPNYGYTF
NA	TRBV9	TRBJ2-1	NA	TGTGCCAGCAGCGTGGGCAGGGTGTCTGGTGAGCAGTTCTTC	CASSVGRVSGEQFF
NA	TRBV19	TRBJ1-5	NA	TGTGCCAGTAGTAAGGGGCGGCGGAGCAATCAGCCCCAGCATTTT	CASSKGRRSNQPQHF
NA	TRBV7-8	TRBJ2-7	TRBD2	TGTGCCAGCAGCCCTCAGAGCGGGGGGACACGGTACGAGCAGTACTTC	CASSPQSGGTRYEQYF
NA	TRBV7-3	TRBJ2-1	NA	TGTGCCAGCAGCTTAAGTCCAGCGAGTGAGCAGTTCTTC	CASSLSPASEQFF
NA	TRBV18	TRBJ2-1	NA	TGTGCCAGCTCACCAACCTCCCCCGGGGATAACAATGAGCAGTTCTTC	CASSPTSPGDNNEQFF